These 14 T cell receptor beta chains were all obtained from the same sample, sequenced in a study of blood T cell repertoires in COVID-19. Method: immunoSEQ multiplex PCR; TCRdb's copy keeps in-frame clones and lacks some. Of about 160,000 clones listed, 65% to 90% are singletons. The sample taken for sequencing was peripheral blood. Every receptor here comes from a woman between 35 and 50 years old with COVID-19, enrolled during active disease.

The rearrangement links TRBV28 to TRBJ2-3; maybe TRBD2 (6 bases). V was pared by 5 bases and J by 1 base, with 16 bases between. CDR3 size: 16 residues. Germline V lookup: CDR1 MDHEN, CDR2 SYDVKM. CDR3 in DNA: TGTGCCAGCAGTGCCTCGGGGGTCGTCGGCACAGATACGCAGTATTTT. This codes for CASSASGVVGTDTQYF. Supplemented by reference TRBV28 and TRBJ2-3, the full variable domain reads DVKVTQSSRYLVKRTGEKVFLECVQDMDHENMFWYRQDPGLGLRLIYFSYDVKMKEKGDIPEGYSVSREKKERFSLILESASTNQTSMYLCASSASGVVGTDTQYFGPGTRLTVL.

The chain couples TRBV18 to TRBJ2-1, with D possibly TRBD1 on 6 matching bases. This CDR3 has 13 amino acids. V dropped 1 base and J dropped 7 bases, with 8 bases sitting between them. CDR1 is KGHSH, CDR2 LQKENI, per germline. CDR3 bases: TGTGCCAGCTCACCACTAGACAGGAATGAGCAGTTCTTC. It codes for CASSPLDRNEQFF.

This clone was picked up one time. The rearrangement links TRBV6-5 to TRBJ2-1; TRBD2 agrees at 13 bases. The CDR3 covers 14 residues. Germline CDR1 reads MNHEY; CDR2 reads SVGAGI. V shed 8 bases and J 11 bases; nucleotides not matched to a gene: 9. The CDR3 spells CASGTGTSGIKQFF. CDR3 in DNA: TGTGCCAGCGGGACCGGGACTAGCGGGATTAAGCAGTTCTTC.

This clone has only one observation. The chain couples TRBV9 to TRBJ1-5; a weak D match, TRBD1 (5 bases). The V gene's germline CDR1 is SGDLS and CDR2 YYNGEE. The CDR3 has 15 residues. Trimming removed 7 bases from V and 7 bases from J, with 21 bases in between. This CDR3 reads CASPQGGWGRQPQHF. The CDR3 nucleotides are TGTGCCAGCCCCCAAGGAGGGTGGGGCAGGCAGCCCCAGCATTTT.

The rearrangement uses TRBV9 and TRBJ1-1, with D possibly being TRBD1 (5 bases). This CDR3 has 14 residues. Germline V gene sequence: CDR1 SGDLS, CDR2 YYNGEE. V was shortened by 0 bases and J by 12 bases, with 18 bases between the two germline ends. This CDR3 reads CASSVAGSRFATFF. The CDR3 nucleotides are TGTGCCAGCAGCGTAGCAGGGTCAAGGTTTGCAACTTTCTTT. The whole variable domain, filled in from reference TRBV9 and TRBJ1-1, reads DSGVTQTPKHLITATGQRVTLRCSPRSGDLSVYWYQQSLDQGLQFLIQYYNGEERAKGNILERFSAQQFPDLHSELNLSSLELGDSALYFCASSVAGSRFATFFGQGTRLTVV.

The chain recombines TRBV3-1 (or the pseudogene TRBV3-2) with TRBJ2-1; unclear D gene. The V gene lost 4 bases and the J gene lost 0 bases, with 13 bases spanning the gap. CDR3 length: 16 residues. From germline, CDR1 is LGHDT and CDR2 YNNKEL (reference sequence). CDR3: CASSPQTSFSYNEQFF. CDR3 nucleotides: TGTGCCAGCAGCCCACAAACCTCCTTCTCCTACAATGAGCAGTTCTTC.

The CDR3 region has the DNA TGTGCCAGCAGCTTGGGGACAACAGGGATACTAGGCGAGCAGTACTTC. It yields the protein CASSLGTTGILGEQYF. The chain links TRBV5-5 to TRBJ2-7, with TRBD1 as a possible D gene (6 bases). The length of the CDR3 is 16 residues. Per germline, CDR1 SGHKS and CDR2 YYEKEE (reference sequence). Trimming left V 0 bases short and J 6 bases short, with 19 bases between.

V gene TRBV28 combines with J gene TRBJ2-5, with 8 bases matching TRBD1. Germline values: CDR1 MDHEN, CDR2 SYDVKM. This CDR3 contains 14 residues. Trimming cost V 6 bases and J 3 bases; bases outside gene matches: 6. The CDR3 region has the DNA TGTGCCAGCAGCCATCGGACAGGGAAAGAGACCCAGTACTTC. This gives the protein CASSHRTGKETQYF. The complete variable domain, with remaining parts taken from reference TRBV28 and TRBJ2-5, reads DVKVTQSSRYLVKRTGEKVFLECVQDMDHENMFWYRQDPGLGLRLIYFSYDVKMKEKGDIPEGYSVSREKKERFSLILESASTNQTSMYLCASSHRTGKETQYFGPGTRLLVL.

CDR3 amino acids: CASRPGHTGAEAFF. CDR3 bases: TGTGCCAGCAGGCCGGGACATACGGGCGCTGAAGCTTTCTTT. This rearrangement joins TRBV6-5 to TRBJ1-1; TRBD1 might be the D (6 bases). The V end lost 6 bases, the J end lost 6 bases, and 17 bases lay between the germline ends. Germline assignment: CDR1 MNHEY and CDR2 SVGAGI. The CDR3 length is 14 residues.

This clone appeared a few times. The chain employs TRBV18 and TRBJ1-5, with 7 bases matching TRBD1. The CDR3 is 15 residues long. Germline CDR1 and CDR2: KGHSH and LQKENI. The V segment lost 6 bases and the J segment 1 base; nucleotides outside the gene matches: 6. Written as DNA, the CDR3 is TGTGCCAGCTCTACTACAGGGGCGAGCAATCAGCCCCAGCATTTT. Amino acids: CASSTTGASNQPQHF.

This clone appeared once. The genes are TRBV19 and TRBJ2-4; no reliable D call. The CDR3 is made up of 13 amino acids. Trimming removed 8 bases at V and 0 bases at J, with 8 bases between. Germline V gene sequence: CDR1 LNHDA, CDR2 SQIVND (reference sequence). CDR3 amino acids: CASGALAKNIQYF. CDR3 nucleotide sequence: TGTGCCAGTGGAGCCTTAGCCAAAAACATTCAGTACTTC.

The rearrangement links TRBV7-2 to TRBJ2-7; 13 bases agree with TRBD2. CDR1 and CDR2 from the germline V gene are SGHTA and FQGNSA. The V gene end was trimmed by 1 base and the J gene end by 6 bases; junction bases not matched to a gene: 6. The CDR3 contains 16 residues. For the CDR3, the DNA is TGTGCCAGCAGCTTAGGGACTAGCGGGAGAAGTAGCGAGCAGTACTTC. Amino acid sequence: CASSLGTSGRSSEQYF.

This clone has just a few counts. The chain couples TRBV7-6 to TRBJ1-2, with a tentative D call TRBD1 (6 bases). The CDR3 length is 14 residues. Per germline, CDR1 SGHVS and CDR2 FNYEAQ. The V gene lost 1 base and the J gene lost 6 bases, with 12 bases spanning the gap. CDR3 residues: CASSLVDSEDGYTF. The CDR3 DNA follows: TGTGCCAGCAGCTTAGTGGACAGTGAAGATGGCTACACCTTC.

The chain recombines TRBV30 with TRBJ2-3; 9 nucleotides line up with TRBD1. V was clipped by 8 bases and J by 3 bases; unmatched bases: 12. The germline V gene has CDR1 GTSNPN and CDR2 SVGIG (reference sequence). The CDR3 is 15 amino acids. CDR3 protein: CARTPGTGMTDTQYF. CDR3 in DNA: TGTGCCCGGACCCCCGGGACAGGGATGACAGATACGCAGTATTTT.